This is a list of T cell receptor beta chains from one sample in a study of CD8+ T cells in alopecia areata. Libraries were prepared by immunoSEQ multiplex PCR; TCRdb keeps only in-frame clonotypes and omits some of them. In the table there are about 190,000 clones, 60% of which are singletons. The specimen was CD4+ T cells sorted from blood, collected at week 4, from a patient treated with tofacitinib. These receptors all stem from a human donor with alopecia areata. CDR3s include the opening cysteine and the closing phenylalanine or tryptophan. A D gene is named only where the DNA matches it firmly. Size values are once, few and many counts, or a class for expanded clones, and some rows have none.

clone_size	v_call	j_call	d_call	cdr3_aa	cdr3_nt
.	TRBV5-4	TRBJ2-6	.	CASRFASSGANVLTF	TGTGCCAGCAGATTCGCCTCCTCTGGGGCCAACGTCCTGACTTTC
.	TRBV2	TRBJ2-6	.	CASSGAGLLSSGANVLTF	TGTGCCAGCAGTGGGGCGGGACTGCTGAGCTCTGGGGCCAACGTCCTGACTTTC
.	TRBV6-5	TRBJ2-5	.	CASSRQEGGETQYF	TGTGCCAGCAGTCGTCAAGAAGGTGGAGAGACCCAGTACTTC
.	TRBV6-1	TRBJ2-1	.	CASRELWGYNEQFF	TGTGCCAGCAGGGAGCTCTGGGGCTACAATGAGCAGTTCTTC
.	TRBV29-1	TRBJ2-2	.	CSGTMRGTSGELFF	TGCAGCGGAACCATGCGGGGAACATCCGGGGAGCTGTTTTTT
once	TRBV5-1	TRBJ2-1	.	CASSLSWSYNEQFF	TGCGCCAGCAGCTTGTCTTGGTCCTACAATGAGCAGTTCTTC
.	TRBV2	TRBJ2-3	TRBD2	CASRWTSGRADTQYF	TGTGCCAGCAGATGGACTAGCGGGAGGGCAGATACGCAGTATTTT
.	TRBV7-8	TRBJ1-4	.	CASSYTGRGGEKLFF	TGTGCCAGCAGCTATACCGGAAGGGGTGGTGAAAAACTGTTTTTT
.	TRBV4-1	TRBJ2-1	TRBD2	CASSQPREGLNEQFF	TGCGCCAGCAGCCAACCGCGGGAGGGCCTAAATGAGCAGTTCTTC
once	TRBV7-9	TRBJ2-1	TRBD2	CASSLALTSGRGEQFF	TGTGCCAGCAGCTTAGCGCTGACTAGCGGGAGGGGTGAGCAGTTCTTC
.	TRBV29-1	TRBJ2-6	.	CSVGRDSGANVLTF	TGCAGCGTTGGACGTGACTCTGGGGCCAACGTCCTGACTTTC